These T cell receptor beta chains were read from a single sample in a study of control samples from healthy donors and cancer patients. TCRdb's table, derived via immunoSEQ multiplex PCR, lists solely in-frame clones and lacks some. The sample lists about 40,000 clones, around nine tenths occurring once. Sequencing was performed on blood. These receptors all come from a woman in her fifties or sixties in good health. CDR3s leave out the opening cysteine and the closing phenylalanine or tryptophan. A D gene is named only where the DNA matches it firmly.

>TRBJ2-5|TRBD1|TRBV4-2
ASSQGGGALVDGETQY
>TRBJ2-7|.|TRBV10-2
ASRAATYEQY
>TRBJ1-6|.|TRBV18
ASSPDSNSPLH
>TRBJ1-5|TRBD1|TRBV28
ASSLGGQGSQPQH
>TRBJ1-2|.|TRBV6-5
ASSPVEGSRGYT
>TRBJ2-2|.|TRBV4-3
ASSQGTGGANTGELF
>TRBJ2-1|.|TRBV7-9
ASGGRANEQF
>TRBJ2-2|.|TRBV5-1
ASSSTAVGGELF
>TRBJ1-2|.|TRBV4-1
ASSQDSQPAGGYT
>TRBJ2-7|.|TRBV6-1
ASSERFGYEQY
>TRBJ1-1|TRBD1|TRBV7-9
ASSPGTGENTEAF
>TRBJ1-1|.|TRBV5-1
ASSLDGLGRWNTEAF
>TRBJ2-5|.|TRBV5-1
ASSLAEEGIGETQY
>TRBJ2-1|.|TRBV5-1
ASSHTAGNNEQF
>TRBJ1-6|.|TRBV11-1
ASSLRVGDSSPLH